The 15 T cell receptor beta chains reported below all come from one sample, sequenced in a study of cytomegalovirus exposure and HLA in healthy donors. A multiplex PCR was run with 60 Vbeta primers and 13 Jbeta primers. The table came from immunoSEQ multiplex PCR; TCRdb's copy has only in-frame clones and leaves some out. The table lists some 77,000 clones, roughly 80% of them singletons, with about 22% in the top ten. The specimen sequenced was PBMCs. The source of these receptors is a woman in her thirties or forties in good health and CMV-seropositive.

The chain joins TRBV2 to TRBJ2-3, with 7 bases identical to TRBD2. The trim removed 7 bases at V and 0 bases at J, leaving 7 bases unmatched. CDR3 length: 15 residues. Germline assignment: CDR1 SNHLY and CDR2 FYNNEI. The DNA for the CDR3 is TGTGCCAGCAAAAGACTAGCCTCTAGCACAGATACGCAGTATTTT. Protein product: CASKRLASSTDTQYF.

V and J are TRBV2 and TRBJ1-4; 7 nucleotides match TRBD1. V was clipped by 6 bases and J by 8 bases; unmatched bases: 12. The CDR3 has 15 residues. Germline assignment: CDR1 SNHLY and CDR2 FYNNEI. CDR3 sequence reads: CASRAGTAVGEKLFF. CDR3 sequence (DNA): TGTGCCAGCAGGGCCGGGACAGCAGTGGGGGAAAAACTGTTTTTT.

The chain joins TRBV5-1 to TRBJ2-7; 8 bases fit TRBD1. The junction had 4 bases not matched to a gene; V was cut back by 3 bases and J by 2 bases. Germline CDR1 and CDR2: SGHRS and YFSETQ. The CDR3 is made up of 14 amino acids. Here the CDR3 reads CASSWGTGTYEQYF. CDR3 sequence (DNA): TGCGCCAGCAGCTGGGGGACAGGCACCTACGAGCAGTACTTC.

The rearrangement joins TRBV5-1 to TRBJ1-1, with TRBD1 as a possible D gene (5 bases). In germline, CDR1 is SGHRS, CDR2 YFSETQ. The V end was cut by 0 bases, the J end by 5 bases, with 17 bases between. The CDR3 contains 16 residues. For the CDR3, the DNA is TGCGCCAGCAGCTTGGTTTTGGTGGGGGGAGGAACTGAAGCTTTCTTT. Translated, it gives CASSLVLVGGGTEAFF.

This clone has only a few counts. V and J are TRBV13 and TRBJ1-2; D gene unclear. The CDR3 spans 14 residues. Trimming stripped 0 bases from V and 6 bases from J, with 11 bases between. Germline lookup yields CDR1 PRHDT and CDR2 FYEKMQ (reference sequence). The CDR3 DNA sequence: TGTGCCAGCAGCTTAGGTCCTACGGTTGATGGCTACACCTTC. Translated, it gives CASSLGPTVDGYTF.

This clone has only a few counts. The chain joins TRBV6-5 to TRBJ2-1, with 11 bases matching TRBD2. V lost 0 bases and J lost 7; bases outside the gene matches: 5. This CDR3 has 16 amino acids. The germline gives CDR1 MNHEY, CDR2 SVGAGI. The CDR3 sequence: CASSYSSLAGGNEQFF. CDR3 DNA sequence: TGTGCCAGCAGTTACTCGAGCCTAGCGGGGGGTAATGAGCAGTTCTTC.

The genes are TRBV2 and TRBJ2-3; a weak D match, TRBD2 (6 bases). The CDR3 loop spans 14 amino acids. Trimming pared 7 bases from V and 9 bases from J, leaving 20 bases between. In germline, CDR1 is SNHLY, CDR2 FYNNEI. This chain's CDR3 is CASTTGGFVGTQYF. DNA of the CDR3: TGTGCCAGCACCACCGGAGGGTTTGTAGGGACGCAGTATTTT.

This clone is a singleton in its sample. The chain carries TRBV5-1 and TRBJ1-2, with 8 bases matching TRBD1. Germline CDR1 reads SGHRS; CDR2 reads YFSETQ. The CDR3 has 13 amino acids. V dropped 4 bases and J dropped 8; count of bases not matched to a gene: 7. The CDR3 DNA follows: TGCGCCAGCAGCCTGCCACAGGGGGGAGGCTACACCTTC. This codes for CASSLPQGGGYTF.

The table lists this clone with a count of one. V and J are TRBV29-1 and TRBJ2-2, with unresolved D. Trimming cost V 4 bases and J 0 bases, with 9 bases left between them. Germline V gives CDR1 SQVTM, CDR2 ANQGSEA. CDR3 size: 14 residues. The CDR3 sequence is CSVGQVSNTGELFF. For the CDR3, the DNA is TGCAGCGTTGGTCAGGTTTCGAACACCGGGGAGCTGTTTTTT.

The chain's CDR3 is CAIRSGTYEQYF. CDR3 DNA: TGTGCCATCAGATCCGGGACCTACGAGCAGTACTTC. The gene calls are TRBV10-3 and TRBJ2-7; D may be TRBD2 (5 bases). CDR3 size: 12 residues. Trimming removed 6 bases at V and 2 bases at J, with 8 bases between. CDR1 is ENHRY and CDR2 is SYGVKD in the germline V gene.

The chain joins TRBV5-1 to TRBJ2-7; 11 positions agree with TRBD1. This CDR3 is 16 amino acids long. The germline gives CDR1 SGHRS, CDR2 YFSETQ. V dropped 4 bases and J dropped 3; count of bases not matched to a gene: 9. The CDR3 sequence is CASSPGQGAIFYEQYF. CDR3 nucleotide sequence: TGCGCCAGCAGCCCCGGACAGGGGGCCATCTTCTACGAGCAGTACTTC. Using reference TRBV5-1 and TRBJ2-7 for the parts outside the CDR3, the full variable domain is KAGVTQTPRYLIKTRGQQVTLSCSPISGHRSVSWYQQTPGQGLQFLFEYFSETQRNKGNFPGRFSGRQFSNSRSEMNVSTLELGDSALYLCASSPGQGAIFYEQYFGPGTRLTVT.

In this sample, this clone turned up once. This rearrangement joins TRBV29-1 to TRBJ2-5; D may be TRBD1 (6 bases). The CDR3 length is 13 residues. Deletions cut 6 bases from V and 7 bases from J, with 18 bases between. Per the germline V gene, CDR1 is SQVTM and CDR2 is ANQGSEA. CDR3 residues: CSVADRDVWTQYF. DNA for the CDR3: TGCAGCGTCGCGGACAGAGACGTCTGGACCCAGTACTTC.

The CDR3 DNA follows: TGCGCCAGTTCGGACAGTTACTATGGCTACACCTTC. It translates to CASSDSYYGYTF. The chain is built from TRBV5-1 and TRBJ1-2; possibly TRBD1 for D (6 bases). The CDR3 runs 12 residues. The germline gives CDR1 SGHRS, CDR2 YFSETQ. V was cut by 8 bases and J by 3 bases, with 11 bases left in between.

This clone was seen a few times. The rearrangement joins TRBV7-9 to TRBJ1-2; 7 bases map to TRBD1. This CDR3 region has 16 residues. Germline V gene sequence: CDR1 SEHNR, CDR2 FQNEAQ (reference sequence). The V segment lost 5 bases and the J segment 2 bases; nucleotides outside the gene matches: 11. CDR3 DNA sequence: TGTGCCAGCAGCAAATTACACAGGGGCCCGAACTATGGCTACACCTTC. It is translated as CASSKLHRGPNYGYTF.

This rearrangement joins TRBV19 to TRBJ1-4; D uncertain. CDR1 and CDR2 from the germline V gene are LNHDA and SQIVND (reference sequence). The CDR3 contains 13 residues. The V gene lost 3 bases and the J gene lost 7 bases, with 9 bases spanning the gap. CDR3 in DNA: TGTGCCAGTAGTATTAGCAGCGCTGAAAAACTGTTTTTT. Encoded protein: CASSISSAEKLFF.